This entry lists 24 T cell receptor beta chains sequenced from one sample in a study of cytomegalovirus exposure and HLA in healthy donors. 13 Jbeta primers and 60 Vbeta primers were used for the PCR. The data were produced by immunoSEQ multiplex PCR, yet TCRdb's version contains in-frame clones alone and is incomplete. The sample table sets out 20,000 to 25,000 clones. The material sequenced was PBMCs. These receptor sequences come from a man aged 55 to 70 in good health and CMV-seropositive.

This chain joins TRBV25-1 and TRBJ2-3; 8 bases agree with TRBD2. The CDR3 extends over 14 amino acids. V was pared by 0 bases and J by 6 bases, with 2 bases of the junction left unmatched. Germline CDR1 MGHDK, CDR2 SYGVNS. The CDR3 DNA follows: TGTGCCAGCAGTGAATATAAGCGGGAGGATACGCAGTATTTT. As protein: CASSEYKREDTQYF.

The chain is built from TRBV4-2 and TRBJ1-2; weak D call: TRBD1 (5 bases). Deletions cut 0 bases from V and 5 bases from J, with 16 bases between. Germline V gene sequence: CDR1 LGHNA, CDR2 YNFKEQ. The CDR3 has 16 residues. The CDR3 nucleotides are TGTGCCAGCAGCCAAGATGGCCGCAGGGAGGTGTATGGCTACACCTTC. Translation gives CASSQDGRREVYGYTF.

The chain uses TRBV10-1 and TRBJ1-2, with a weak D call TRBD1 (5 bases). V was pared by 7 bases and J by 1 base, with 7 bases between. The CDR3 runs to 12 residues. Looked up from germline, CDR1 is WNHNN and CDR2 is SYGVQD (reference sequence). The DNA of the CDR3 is TGCGCCAGCAAGGACAATAACTATGGCTACACCTTC. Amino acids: CASKDNNYGYTF.

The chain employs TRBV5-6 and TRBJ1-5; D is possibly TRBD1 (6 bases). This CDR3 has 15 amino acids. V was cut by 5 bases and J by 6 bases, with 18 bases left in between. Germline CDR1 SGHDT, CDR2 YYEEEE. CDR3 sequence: CASSRRGAVGQPQHF. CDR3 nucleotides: TGTGCCAGCAGTCGGCGGGGGGCGGTCGGTCAGCCCCAGCATTTT.

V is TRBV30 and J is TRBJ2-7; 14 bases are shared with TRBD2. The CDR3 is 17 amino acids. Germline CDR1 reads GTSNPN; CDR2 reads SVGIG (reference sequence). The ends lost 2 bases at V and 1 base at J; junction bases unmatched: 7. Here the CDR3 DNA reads TGTGCCTGGAGTTTTCGGACTAGCGGGAGGCCTTCCTACGAGCAGTACTTC. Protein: CAWSFRTSGRPSYEQYF.

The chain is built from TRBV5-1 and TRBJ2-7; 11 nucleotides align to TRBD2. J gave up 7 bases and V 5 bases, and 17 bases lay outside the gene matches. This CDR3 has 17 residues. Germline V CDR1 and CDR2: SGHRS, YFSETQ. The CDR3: CASSRRTGLAAAGEQYF. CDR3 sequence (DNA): TGCGCCAGCAGTCGGAGGACGGGACTAGCGGCCGCCGGGGAGCAGTACTTC.

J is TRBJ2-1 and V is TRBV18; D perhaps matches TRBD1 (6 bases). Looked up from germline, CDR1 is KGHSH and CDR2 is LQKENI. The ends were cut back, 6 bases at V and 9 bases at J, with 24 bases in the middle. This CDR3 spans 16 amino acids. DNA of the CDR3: TGTGCCAGCTCGGAAAGGGCAGGGGTAAGAATCACTGAGCAGTTCTTC. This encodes CASSERAGVRITEQFF.

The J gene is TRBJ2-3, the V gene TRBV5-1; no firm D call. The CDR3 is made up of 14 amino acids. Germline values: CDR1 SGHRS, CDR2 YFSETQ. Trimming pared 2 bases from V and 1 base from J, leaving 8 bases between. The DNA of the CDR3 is TGCGCCAGCAGCTTAGCAGGCGGCACAGATACGCAGTATTTT. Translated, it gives CASSLAGGTDTQYF.

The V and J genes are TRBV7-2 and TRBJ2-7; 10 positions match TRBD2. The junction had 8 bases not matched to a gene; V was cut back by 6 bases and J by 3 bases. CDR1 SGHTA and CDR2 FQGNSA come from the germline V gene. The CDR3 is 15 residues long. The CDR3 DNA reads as TGTGCCAGCAGGACCTCTAGCGGGAGCTTCTACGAGCAGTACTTC. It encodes CASRTSSGSFYEQYF. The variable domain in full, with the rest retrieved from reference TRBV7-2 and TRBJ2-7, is GAGVSQSPSNKVTEKGKDVELRCDPISGHTALYWYRQSLGQGLEFLIYFQGNSAPDKSGLPSDRFSAERTGGSVSTLTIQRTQQEDSAVYLCASRTSSGSFYEQYFGPGTRLTVT.

The CDR3 DNA is TGTGCCTGGAGTCTACGACAGGGTCCTAGCGAGCAGTACTTC. Translated, it gives CAWSLRQGPSEQYF. The V call is TRBV30, the J call TRBJ2-7; TRBD1 matches at 7 bases. The germline V gene encodes CDR1 GTSNPN and CDR2 SVGIG (reference sequence). This CDR3 contains 14 residues. J gave up 6 bases and V 2 bases, and 10 bases lay outside the gene matches.

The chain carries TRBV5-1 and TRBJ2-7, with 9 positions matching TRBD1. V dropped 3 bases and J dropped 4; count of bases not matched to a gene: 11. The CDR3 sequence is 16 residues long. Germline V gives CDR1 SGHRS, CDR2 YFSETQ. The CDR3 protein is CASSSVPGQGTYEQYF. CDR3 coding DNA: TGCGCCAGCAGCTCTGTGCCCGGACAGGGGACTTACGAGCAGTACTTC.

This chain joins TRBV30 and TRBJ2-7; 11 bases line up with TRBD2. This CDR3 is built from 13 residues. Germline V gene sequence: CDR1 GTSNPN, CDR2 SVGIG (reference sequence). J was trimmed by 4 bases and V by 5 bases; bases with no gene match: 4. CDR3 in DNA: TGTGCCTGGGCCGGGACTAGCGGATACGAGCAGTACTTC. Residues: CAWAGTSGYEQYF.

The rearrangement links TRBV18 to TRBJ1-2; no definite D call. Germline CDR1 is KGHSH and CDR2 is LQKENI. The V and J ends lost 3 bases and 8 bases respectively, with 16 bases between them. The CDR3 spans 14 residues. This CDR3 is CASSPTMSEEGYTF. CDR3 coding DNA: TGTGCCAGCTCACCTACTATGTCCGAGGAGGGCTACACCTTC.

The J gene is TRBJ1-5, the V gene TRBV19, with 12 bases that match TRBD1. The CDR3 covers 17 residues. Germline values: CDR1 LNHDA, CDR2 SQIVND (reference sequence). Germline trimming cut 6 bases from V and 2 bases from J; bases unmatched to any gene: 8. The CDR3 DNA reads TGTGCCAGTAGCCCGGGACAGGGGGCTATTGGCAATCAGCCCCAGCATTTT. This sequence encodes CASSPGQGAIGNQPQHF.

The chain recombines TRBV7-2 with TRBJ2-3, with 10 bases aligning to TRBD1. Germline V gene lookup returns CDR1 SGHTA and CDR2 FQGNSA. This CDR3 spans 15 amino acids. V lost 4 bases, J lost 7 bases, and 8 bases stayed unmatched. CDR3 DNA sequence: TGTGCCAGCAGCTCGACGACAGGGGGCGTGAATACGCAGTATTTT. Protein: CASSSTTGGVNTQYF. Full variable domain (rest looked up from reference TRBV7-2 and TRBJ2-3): GAGVSQSPSNKVTEKGKDVELRCDPISGHTALYWYRQSLGQGLEFLIYFQGNSAPDKSGLPSDRFSAERTGGSVSTLTIQRTQQEDSAVYLCASSSTTGGVNTQYFGPGTRLTVL.

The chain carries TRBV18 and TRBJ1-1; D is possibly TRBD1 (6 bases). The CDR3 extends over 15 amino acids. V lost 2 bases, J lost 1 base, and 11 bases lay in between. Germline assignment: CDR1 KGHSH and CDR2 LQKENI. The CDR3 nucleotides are TGTGCCAGCTCACCAAGTACAGGGCCGAACACTGAAGCTTTCTTT. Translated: CASSPSTGPNTEAFF. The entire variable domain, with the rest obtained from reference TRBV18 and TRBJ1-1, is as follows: NAGVMQNPRHLVRRRGQEARLRCSPMKGHSHVYWYRQLPEEGLKFMVYLQKENIIDESGMPKERFSAEFPKEGPSILRIQQVVRGDSAAYFCASSPSTGPNTEAFFGQGTRLTVV.

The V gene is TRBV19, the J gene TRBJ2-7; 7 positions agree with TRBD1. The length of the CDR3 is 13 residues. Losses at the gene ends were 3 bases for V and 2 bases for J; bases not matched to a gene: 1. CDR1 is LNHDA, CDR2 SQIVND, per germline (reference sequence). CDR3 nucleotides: TGTGCCAGTAGTATCGGACAGGCCTACGAGCAGTACTTC. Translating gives CASSIGQAYEQYF.

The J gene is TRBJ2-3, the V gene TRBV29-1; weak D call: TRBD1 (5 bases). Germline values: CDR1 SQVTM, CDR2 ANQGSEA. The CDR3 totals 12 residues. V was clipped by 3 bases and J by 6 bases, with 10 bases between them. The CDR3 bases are TGCAGCGTTGACGGCTCAGGGGATACGCAGTATTTT. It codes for CSVDGSGDTQYF.

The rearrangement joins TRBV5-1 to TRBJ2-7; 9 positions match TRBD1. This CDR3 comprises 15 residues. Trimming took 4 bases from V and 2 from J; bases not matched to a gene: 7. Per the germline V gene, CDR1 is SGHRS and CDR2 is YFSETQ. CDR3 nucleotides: TGCGCCAGCAGCGGGGGGGACAGGGTCCCCTACGAGCAGTACTTC. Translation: CASSGGDRVPYEQYF.

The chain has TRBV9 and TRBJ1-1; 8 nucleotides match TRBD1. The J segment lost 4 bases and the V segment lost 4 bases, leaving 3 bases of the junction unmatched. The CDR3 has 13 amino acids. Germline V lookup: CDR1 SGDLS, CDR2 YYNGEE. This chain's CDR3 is CASSPQGVTEAFF. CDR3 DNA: TGTGCCAGCAGCCCACAGGGGGTCACTGAAGCTTTCTTT. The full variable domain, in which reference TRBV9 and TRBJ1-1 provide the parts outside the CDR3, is DSGVTQTPKHLITATGQRVTLRCSPRSGDLSVYWYQQSLDQGLQFLIQYYNGEERAKGNILERFSAQQFPDLHSELNLSSLELGDSALYFCASSPQGVTEAFFGQGTRLTVV.

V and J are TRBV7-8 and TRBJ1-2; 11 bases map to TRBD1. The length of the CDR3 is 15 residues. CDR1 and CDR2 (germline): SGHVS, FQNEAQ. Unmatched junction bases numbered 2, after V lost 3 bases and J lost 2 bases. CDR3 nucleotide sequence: TGTGCCAGCAGCTTGGGGACAGGGGGGAACTATGGCTACACCTTC. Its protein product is CASSLGTGGNYGYTF. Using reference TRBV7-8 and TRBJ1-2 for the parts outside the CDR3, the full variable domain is GAGVSQSPRYKVAKRGQDVALRCDPISGHVSLFWYQQALGQGPEFLTYFQNEAQLDKSGLPSDRFFAERPEGSVSTLKIQRTQQEDSAVYLCASSLGTGGNYGYTFGSGTRLTVV.

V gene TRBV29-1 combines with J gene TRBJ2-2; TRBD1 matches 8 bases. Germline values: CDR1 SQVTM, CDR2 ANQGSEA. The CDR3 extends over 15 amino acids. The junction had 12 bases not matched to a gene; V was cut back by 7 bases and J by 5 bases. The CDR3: CSAQIRQGFTGELFF. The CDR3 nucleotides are TGCAGCGCTCAAATACGACAGGGGTTTACCGGGGAGCTGTTTTTT.

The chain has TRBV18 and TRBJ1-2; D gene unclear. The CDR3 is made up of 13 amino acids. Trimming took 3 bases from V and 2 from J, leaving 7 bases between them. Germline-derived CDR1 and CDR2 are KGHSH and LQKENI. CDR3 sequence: CASSPSTNYGYTF. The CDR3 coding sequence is TGTGCCAGCTCACCTAGCACCAACTATGGCTACACCTTC.

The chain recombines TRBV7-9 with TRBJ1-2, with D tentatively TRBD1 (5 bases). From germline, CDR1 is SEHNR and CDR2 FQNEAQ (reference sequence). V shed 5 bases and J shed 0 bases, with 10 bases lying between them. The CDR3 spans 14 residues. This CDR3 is CASSPPGANYGYTF. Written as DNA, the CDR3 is TGTGCCAGCAGCCCTCCGGGGGCTAACTATGGCTACACCTTC. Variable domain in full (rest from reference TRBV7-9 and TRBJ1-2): DTGVSQNPRHKITKRGQNVTFRCDPISEHNRLYWYRQTLGQGPEFLTYFQNEAQLEKSRLLSDRFSAERPKGSFSTLEIQRTEQGDSAMYLCASSPPGANYGYTFGSGTRLTVV.